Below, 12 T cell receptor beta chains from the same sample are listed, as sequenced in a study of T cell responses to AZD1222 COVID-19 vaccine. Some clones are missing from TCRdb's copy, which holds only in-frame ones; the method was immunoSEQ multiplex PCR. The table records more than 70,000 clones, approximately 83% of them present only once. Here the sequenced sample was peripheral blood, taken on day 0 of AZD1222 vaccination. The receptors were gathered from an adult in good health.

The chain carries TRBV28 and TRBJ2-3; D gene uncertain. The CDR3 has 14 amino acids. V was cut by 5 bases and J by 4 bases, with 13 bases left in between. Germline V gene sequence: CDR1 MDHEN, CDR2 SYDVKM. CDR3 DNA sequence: TGTGCCAGCAGTCCAATAGCCGGGCCAGATACGCAGTATTTT. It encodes CASSPIAGPDTQYF.

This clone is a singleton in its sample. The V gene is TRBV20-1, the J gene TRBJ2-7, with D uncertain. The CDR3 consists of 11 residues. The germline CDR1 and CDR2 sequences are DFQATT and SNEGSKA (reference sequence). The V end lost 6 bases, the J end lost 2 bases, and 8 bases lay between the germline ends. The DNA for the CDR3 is TGCAGTGCCGACATAGCCTACGAGCAGTACTTC. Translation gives CSADIAYEQYF.

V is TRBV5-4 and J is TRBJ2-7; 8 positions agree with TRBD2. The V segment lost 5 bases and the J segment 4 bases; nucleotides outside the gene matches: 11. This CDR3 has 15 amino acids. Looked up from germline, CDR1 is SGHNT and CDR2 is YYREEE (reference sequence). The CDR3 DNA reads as TGTGCCAGCAGTCCCGACGGACTAGCACAATACGAGCAGTACTTC. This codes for CASSPDGLAQYEQYF.

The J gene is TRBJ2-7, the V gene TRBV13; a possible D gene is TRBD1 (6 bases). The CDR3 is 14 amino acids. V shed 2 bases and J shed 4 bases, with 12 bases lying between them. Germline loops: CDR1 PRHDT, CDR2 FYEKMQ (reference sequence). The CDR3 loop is CASSLLLGAYEQYF. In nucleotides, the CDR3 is TGTGCCAGCAGCTTACTCTTGGGGGCTTACGAGCAGTACTTC.

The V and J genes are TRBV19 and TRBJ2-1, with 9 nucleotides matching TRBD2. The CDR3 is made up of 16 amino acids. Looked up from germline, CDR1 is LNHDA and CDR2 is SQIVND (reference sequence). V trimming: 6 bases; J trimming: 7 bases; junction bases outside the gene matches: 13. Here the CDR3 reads CASSPRGAGGRNEQFF. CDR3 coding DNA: TGTGCCAGTAGCCCTAGGGGGGCGGGAGGGCGGAATGAGCAGTTCTTC.

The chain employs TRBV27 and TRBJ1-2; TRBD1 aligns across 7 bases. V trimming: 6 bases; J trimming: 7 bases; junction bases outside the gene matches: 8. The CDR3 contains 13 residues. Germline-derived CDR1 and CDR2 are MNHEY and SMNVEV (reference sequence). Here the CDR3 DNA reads TGTGCCAGCAGACCGGGACAGTTTATTGGCTACACCTTC. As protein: CASRPGQFIGYTF.

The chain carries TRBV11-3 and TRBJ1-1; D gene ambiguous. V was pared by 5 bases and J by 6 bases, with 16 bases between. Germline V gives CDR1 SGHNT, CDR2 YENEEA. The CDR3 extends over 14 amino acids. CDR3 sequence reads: CASSQAFVSAEAFF. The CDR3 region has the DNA TGTGCCAGCAGCCAAGCTTTCGTCAGCGCTGAAGCTTTCTTT.

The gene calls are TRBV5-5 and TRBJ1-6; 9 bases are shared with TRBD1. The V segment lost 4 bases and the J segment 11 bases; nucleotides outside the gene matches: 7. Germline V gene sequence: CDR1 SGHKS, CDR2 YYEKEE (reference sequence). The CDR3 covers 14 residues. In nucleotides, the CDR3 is TGTGCCAGCAGCCTAGGACAGGGGAGTACACCCCTCCACTTT. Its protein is CASSLGQGSTPLHF.

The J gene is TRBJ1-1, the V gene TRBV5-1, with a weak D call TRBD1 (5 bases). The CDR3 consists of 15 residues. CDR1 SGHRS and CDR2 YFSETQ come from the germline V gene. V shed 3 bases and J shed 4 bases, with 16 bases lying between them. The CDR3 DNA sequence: TGCGCCAGCAGCTCCGGACCCCCCGGGGGCACTGAAGCTTTCTTT. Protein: CASSSGPPGGTEAFF. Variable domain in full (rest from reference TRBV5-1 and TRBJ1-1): KAGVTQTPRYLIKTRGQQVTLSCSPISGHRSVSWYQQTPGQGLQFLFEYFSETQRNKGNFPGRFSGRQFSNSRSEMNVSTLELGDSALYLCASSSGPPGGTEAFFGQGTRLTVV.

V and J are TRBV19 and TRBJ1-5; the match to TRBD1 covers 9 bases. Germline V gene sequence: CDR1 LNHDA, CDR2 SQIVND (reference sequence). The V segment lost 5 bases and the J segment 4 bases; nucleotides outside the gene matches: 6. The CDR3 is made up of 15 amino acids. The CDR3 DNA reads TGTGCCAGTAGTCCAACCGGGACAGGGAATCAGCCCCAGCATTTT. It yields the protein CASSPTGTGNQPQHF.

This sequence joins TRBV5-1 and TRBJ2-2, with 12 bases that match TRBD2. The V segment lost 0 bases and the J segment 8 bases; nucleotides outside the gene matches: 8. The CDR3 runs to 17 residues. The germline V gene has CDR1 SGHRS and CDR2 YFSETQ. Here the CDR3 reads CASSLDPSGRAQGELFF. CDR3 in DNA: TGCGCCAGCAGCTTGGACCCTAGCGGGAGGGCCCAAGGGGAGCTGTTTTTT.

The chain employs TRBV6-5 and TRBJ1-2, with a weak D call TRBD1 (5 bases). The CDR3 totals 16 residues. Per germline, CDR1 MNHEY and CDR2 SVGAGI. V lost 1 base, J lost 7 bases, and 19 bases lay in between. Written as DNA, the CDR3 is TGTGCCAGCAGTTACTATCGGGGACGGGGGGAAGGTGGCTACACCTTC. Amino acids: CASSYYRGRGEGGYTF.